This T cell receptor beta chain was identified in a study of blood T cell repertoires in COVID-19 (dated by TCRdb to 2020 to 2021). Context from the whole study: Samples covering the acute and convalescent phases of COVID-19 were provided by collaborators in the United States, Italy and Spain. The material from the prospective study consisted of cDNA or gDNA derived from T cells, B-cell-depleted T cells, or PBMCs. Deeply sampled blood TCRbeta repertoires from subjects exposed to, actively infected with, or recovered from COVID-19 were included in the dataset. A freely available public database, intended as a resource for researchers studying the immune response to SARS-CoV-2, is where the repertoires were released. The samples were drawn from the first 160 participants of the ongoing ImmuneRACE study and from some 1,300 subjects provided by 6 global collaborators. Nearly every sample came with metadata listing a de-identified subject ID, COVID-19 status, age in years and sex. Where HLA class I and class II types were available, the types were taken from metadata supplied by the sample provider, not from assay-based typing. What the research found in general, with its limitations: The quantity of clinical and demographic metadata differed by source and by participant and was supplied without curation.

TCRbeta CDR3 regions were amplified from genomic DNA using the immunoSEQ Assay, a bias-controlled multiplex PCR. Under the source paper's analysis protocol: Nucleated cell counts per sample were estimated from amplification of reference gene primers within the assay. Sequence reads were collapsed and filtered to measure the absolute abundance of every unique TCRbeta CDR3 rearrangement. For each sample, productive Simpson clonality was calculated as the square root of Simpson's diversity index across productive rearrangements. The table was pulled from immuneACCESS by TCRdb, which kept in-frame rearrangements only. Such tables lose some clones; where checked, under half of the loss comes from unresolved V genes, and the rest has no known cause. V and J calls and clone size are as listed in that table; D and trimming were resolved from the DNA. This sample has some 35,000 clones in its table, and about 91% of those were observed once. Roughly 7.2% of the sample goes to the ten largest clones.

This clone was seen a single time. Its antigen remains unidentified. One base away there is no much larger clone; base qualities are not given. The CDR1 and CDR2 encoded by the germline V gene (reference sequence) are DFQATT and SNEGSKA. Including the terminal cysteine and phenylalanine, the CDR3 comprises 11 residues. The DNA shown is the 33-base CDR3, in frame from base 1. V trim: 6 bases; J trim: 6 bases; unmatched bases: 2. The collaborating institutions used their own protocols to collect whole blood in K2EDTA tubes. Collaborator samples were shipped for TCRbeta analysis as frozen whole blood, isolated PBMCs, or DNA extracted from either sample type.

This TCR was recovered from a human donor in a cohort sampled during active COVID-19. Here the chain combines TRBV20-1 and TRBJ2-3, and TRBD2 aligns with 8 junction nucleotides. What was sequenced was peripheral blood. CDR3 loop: CSAGRADTQYF. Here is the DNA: TGCAGTGCCGGGAGGGCGGATACGCAGTATTTT.